These T cell receptor beta chains were read from a single sample in a study of blood T cell repertoires in COVID-19. Clones were sequenced by immunoSEQ multiplex PCR, and TCRdb holds only the in-frame ones, with some missing. Among 39,000 or so clones listed, about 89% were seen once. The specimen sequenced was peripheral blood. The receptors here all came from a man aged 50 to 60 with active COVID-19. CDR3s include the opening cysteine and the closing phenylalanine or tryptophan. Clone size is given for some rows only: seen once, a few or many times, or a class if the clone is expanded.

J gene | clone size | V gene | CDR3 protein
TRBJ2-1 | . | TRBV7-2 | CASRSRGPRSYNEQFF
TRBJ1-5 | . | TRBV6-1 | CASSDGQFLEPQHF
TRBJ2-7 | . | TRBV4-3 | CASSPGPGQGLSEQYF
TRBJ2-1 | . | TRBV2 | CASSPGTSDYNEQFF
TRBJ2-1 | . | TRBV4-2 | CASSQEGGGSPYNEQFF
TRBJ1-6 | . | TRBV30 | CAWSKGMENSPLHF
TRBJ2-1 | few | TRBV15 | CATSRDRVYNEQFF
TRBJ2-5 | . | TRBV3-1/TRBV3-2 | CASSHLAGEETQYF
TRBJ2-7 | . | TRBV11-3 | CASSLGQGGEQYF
TRBJ2-5 | . | TRBV7-2 | CASSLDRGPETQYF